This T cell receptor (beta chain) was sequenced for a study of T cell repertoires in ileal Crohn's disease. Study-level background: Patients had a median roughly 8-year disease duration, and roughly 40% were active smokers. Thiopurines (around eleven) or anti-TNF agents (roughly 17) were given postoperatively to about half.

Profiled with immunoSEQ multiplex PCR; TCRdb holds only in-frame clones, not every one. The sample carries approximately 5,000 clones, over 75% recorded once. The germline CDR1 and CDR2 sequences are MNHNY and SVGAGI (reference sequence). This CDR3 is built from 15 residues. V lost 7 bases, J lost 1 base, and 13 bases lay in between. This rearrangement joins TRBV6-6 to TRBJ2-2; TRBD2 might be the D (6 bases). The sample consisted of ileal tissue. This clonotype was sampled from an adult with Crohn's disease. CDR3 protein: CASNSGTGNTGELFF. CDR3 bases: TGTGCCAGCAATTCCGGGACTGGGAACACCGGGGAGCTGTTTTTT.